Listed below are T cell receptor beta chains from one sample, sequenced in a study of vaccination and CD4 T cells after COVID-19. These receptors have no known antigen. TCRdb called the PCR reads again in MiXCR, with one record for every CDR3 protein. The table records 15,000 to 25,000 distinct CDR3 sequences, approximately 45% of them present only once. The starting material was CD4+ T cells from blood, cultured in vitro, obtained before SARS-CoV-2 vaccination. These receptors were collected from a human donor who had recovered from COVID-19. The CDR3 runs from the conserved cysteine through the conserved F or W. The D gene is left open where the match is weak. Expanded clones get a size class; other rows say once, few or many, or leave the size out.

J gene: TRBJ1-2; V gene: TRBV20-1; clone size: -; D gene: -; CDR3 protein: CSARPKGGYTF; CDR3 DNA: TGCAGTGCTAGGCCGAAGGGTGGCTACACCTTC
J gene: TRBJ1-6; V gene: TRBV5-6; clone size: few; D gene: TRBD1; CDR3 protein: CASSLYRDRDSPLHF; CDR3 DNA: TGTGCCAGCAGCCTGTACCGGGACAGGGACTCACCCCTCCACTTT
J gene: TRBJ2-1; V gene: TRBV20-1; clone size: once; D gene: -; CDR3 protein: CSAIRGGKNEQFF; CDR3 DNA: TGCAGTGCTATAAGAGGCGGGAAAAATGAGCAGTTCTTC
J gene: TRBJ2-3; V gene: TRBV7-9; clone size: -; D gene: TRBD1; CDR3 protein: CASSLTGQGPDTQYF; CDR3 DNA: TGTGCCAGCAGCTTAACGGGACAGGGCCCAGATACGCAGTATTTT
J gene: TRBJ2-2; V gene: TRBV19; clone size: -; D gene: -; CDR3 protein: CASRNVGNTGELFF; CDR3 DNA: TGTGCCAGCCGAAACGTTGGGAACACCGGGGAGCTGTTTTTT
J gene: TRBJ1-5; V gene: TRBV5-6; clone size: few; D gene: -; CDR3 protein: CASSSVRTNQPQHF; CDR3 DNA: TGTGCCAGCAGCTCCGTCAGGACAAATCAGCCCCAGCATTTT
J gene: TRBJ2-5; V gene: TRBV7-3; clone size: -; D gene: -; CDR3 protein: CASSRDVQGTQYF; CDR3 DNA: TGTGCCAGCAGCCGGGACGTACAAGGGACCCAGTACTTC
J gene: TRBJ2-3; V gene: TRBV12-3/TRBV12-4; clone size: -; D gene: -; CDR3 protein: CASNDPGISDTQYF; CDR3 DNA: TGTGCCAGCAACGACCCAGGGATTTCAGATACGCAGTATTTT
J gene: TRBJ2-2; V gene: TRBV28; clone size: -; D gene: -; CDR3 protein: CASWPLDSNTGELFF; CDR3 DNA: TGTGCCAGCTGGCCCCTAGACAGCAACACCGGGGAGCTGTTTTTT
J gene: TRBJ1-2; V gene: TRBV11-3; clone size: -; D gene: TRBD1; CDR3 protein: CASSPNGQANYGYTF; CDR3 DNA: TGTGCCAGCAGCCCCAACGGACAGGCGAACTATGGCTACACCTTC
J gene: TRBJ1-2; V gene: TRBV4-3; clone size: -; D gene: -; CDR3 protein: CASSVPGYGYTF; CDR3 DNA: TGCGCCAGCTCGGTACCGGGCTATGGCTACACCTTC
J gene: TRBJ1-6; V gene: TRBV7-8; clone size: -; D gene: -; CDR3 protein: CASSSPSQNNSPLHF; CDR3 DNA: TGTGCCAGCAGCTCACCGTCCCAGAATAATTCACCCCTCCACTTT
J gene: TRBJ2-7; V gene: TRBV10-3; clone size: -; D gene: -; CDR3 protein: CAISESEWLYEQYF; CDR3 DNA: TGTGCCATCAGTGAGTCGGAATGGCTCTACGAGCAGTACTTC
J gene: TRBJ2-1; V gene: TRBV27; clone size: -; D gene: -; CDR3 protein: CASSSNSGRSEQFF; CDR3 DNA: TGTGCCAGCAGTTCGAACAGTGGTAGGAGTGAGCAGTTCTTC
J gene: TRBJ2-7; V gene: TRBV2; clone size: few; D gene: -; CDR3 protein: CASSDQMRSSYEQYF; CDR3 DNA: TGTGCCAGCAGTGATCAGATGCGGAGCTCCTACGAGCAGTACTTC
J gene: TRBJ1-2; V gene: TRBV27; clone size: -; D gene: -; CDR3 protein: CASSPRDIWSYPYGYTF; CDR3 DNA: TGTGCCAGCTCCCCCCGGGACATTTGGTCTTACCCCTATGGCTACACCTTC
J gene: TRBJ2-4; V gene: TRBV7-2; clone size: few; D gene: TRBD2; CDR3 protein: CASSSVGTSESHIQYF; CDR3 DNA: TGTGCCAGCAGCTCGGTAGGGACTAGCGAGTCGCACATTCAGTACTTC
J gene: TRBJ1-5; V gene: TRBV6-1; clone size: -; D gene: -; CDR3 protein: CASSPQRAYQPQHF; CDR3 DNA: TGTGCCAGCAGTCCCCAACGGGCGTACCAGCCCCAGCATTTT
J gene: TRBJ1-1; V gene: TRBV7-2; clone size: -; D gene: -; CDR3 protein: CASSLDPQRNTEAFF; CDR3 DNA: TGTGCCAGCAGCTTAGATCCGCAACGGAACACTGAAGCTTTCTTT
J gene: TRBJ2-5; V gene: TRBV20-1; clone size: few; D gene: TRBD2; CDR3 protein: CSARVAGSETQYF; CDR3 DNA: TGCAGTGCTAGAGTAGCGGGTTCCGAGACCCAGTACTTC
J gene: TRBJ2-1; V gene: TRBV25-1; clone size: -; D gene: -; CDR3 protein: CASGFIDNEQFF; CDR3 DNA: TGTGCCAGCGGGTTTATCGACAATGAGCAGTTCTTC
J gene: TRBJ1-2; V gene: TRBV28; clone size: few; D gene: TRBD1; CDR3 protein: CASSVTGDYGYTF; CDR3 DNA: TGTGCCAGCAGTGTGACAGGGGACTATGGCTACACCTTC
J gene: TRBJ2-2; V gene: TRBV24-1; clone size: -; D gene: -; CDR3 protein: CATSDPSANGELFF; CDR3 DNA: TGTGCCACCAGTGATCCTTCCGCAAACGGGGAGCTGTTTTTT
J gene: TRBJ2-7; V gene: TRBV2; clone size: -; D gene: -; CDR3 protein: CASSRKNSFGSYEQYF; CDR3 DNA: TGTGCCAGCAGCCGTAAAAACAGTTTCGGGTCCTACGAGCAGTACTTC
J gene: TRBJ2-7; V gene: TRBV7-9; clone size: -; D gene: -; CDR3 protein: CASSLVIHEQYF; CDR3 DNA: TGTGCCAGCAGCTTAGTTATCCACGAGCAGTACTTC
J gene: TRBJ1-6; V gene: TRBV28; clone size: -; D gene: -; CDR3 protein: CASSLGPRPLHF; CDR3 DNA: TGTGCCAGCAGTTTAGGACCCCGTCCCCTCCACTTT
J gene: TRBJ2-1; V gene: TRBV12-5; clone size: -; D gene: -; CDR3 protein: CASGLGRSGANEQFF; CDR3 DNA: TGTGCTAGTGGTTTGGGGCGCTCAGGGGCGAATGAGCAGTTCTTC
J gene: TRBJ2-5; V gene: TRBV5-5; clone size: -; D gene: TRBD2; CDR3 protein: CASSDGTSGRLGTQYF; CDR3 DNA: TGTGCCAGCAGCGACGGGACTAGCGGGAGGTTGGGGACCCAGTACTTC
J gene: TRBJ2-7; V gene: TRBV5-8; clone size: -; D gene: -; CDR3 protein: CASSPGPAYEQYF; CDR3 DNA: TGTGCCAGCAGCCCCGGGCCCGCCTACGAGCAGTACTTC
J gene: TRBJ1-6; V gene: TRBV6-2/TRBV6-3; clone size: -; D gene: TRBD1; CDR3 protein: CATRLRDRENSPLHF; CDR3 DNA: TGTGCCACACGCTTGCGGGACAGGGAAAATTCACCCCTCCACTTT
J gene: TRBJ1-2; V gene: TRBV27; clone size: -; D gene: TRBD1; CDR3 protein: CASSPRDRAGIYGYTF; CDR3 DNA: TGTGCCAGCAGTCCGAGGGACAGGGCCGGAATCTATGGCTACACCTTC
J gene: TRBJ2-7; V gene: TRBV29-1; clone size: few; D gene: -; CDR3 protein: CSVNQGGVGEQYF; CDR3 DNA: TGCAGCGTTAATCAGGGGGGCGTCGGCGAGCAGTACTTC
J gene: TRBJ1-1; V gene: TRBV10-3; clone size: few; D gene: -; CDR3 protein: CASRSTTSEAFF; CDR3 DNA: TGTGCCAGCAGGTCTACGACCTCTGAAGCTTTCTTT
J gene: TRBJ2-4; V gene: TRBV7-8; clone size: medium-sized; D gene: -; CDR3 protein: CASSLALGPPSKNIQYF; CDR3 DNA: TGTGCCAGCAGCTTAGCGTTGGGCCCCCCTAGCAAAAACATTCAGTACTTC